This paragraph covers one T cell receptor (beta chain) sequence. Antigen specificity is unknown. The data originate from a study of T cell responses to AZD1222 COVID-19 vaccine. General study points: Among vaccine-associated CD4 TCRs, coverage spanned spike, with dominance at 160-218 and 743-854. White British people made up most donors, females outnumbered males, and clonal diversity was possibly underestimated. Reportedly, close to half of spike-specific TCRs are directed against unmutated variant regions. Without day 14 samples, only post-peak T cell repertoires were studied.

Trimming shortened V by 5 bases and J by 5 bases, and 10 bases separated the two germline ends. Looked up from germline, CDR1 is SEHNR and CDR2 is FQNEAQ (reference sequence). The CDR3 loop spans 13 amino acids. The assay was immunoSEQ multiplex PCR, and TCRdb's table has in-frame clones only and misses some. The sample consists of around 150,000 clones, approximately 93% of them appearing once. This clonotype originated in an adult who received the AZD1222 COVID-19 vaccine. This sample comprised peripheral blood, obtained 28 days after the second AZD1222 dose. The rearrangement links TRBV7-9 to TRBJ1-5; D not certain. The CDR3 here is CASSAREYQPQHF. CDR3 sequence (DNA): TGTGCCAGCAGCGCCCGGGAGTATCAGCCCCAGCATTTT. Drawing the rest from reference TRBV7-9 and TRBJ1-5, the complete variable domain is DTGVSQNPRHKITKRGQNVTFRCDPISEHNRLYWYRQTLGQGPEFLTYFQNEAQLEKSRLLSDRFSAERPKGSFSTLEIQRTEQGDSAMYLCASSAREYQPQHFGDGTRLSIL.